This paragraph reports one TCR beta chain. These data come from a study of blood T cell repertoires in COVID-19. Study information: Material from acute and convalescent COVID-19 was sourced from the United States, Italy and Spain. Sample material is recorded as cDNA or gDNA derived from T cells, B-cell-depleted T cells, or PBMCs.

In the authors' methods: Using reference gene primer amplification, nucleated cell counts were estimated. The assay was immunoSEQ multiplex PCR, and TCRdb's table has in-frame clones only and misses some. V, J and clone size derive from that table, while D and trimming were established from the DNA sequence. The table records more than 300,000 clones, approximately 85% of them present only once. The V and J ends lost 5 bases and 4 bases, in that order; junction bases with no gene match: 6. Looked up from germline, CDR1 is SGHNT and CDR2 is YENEEA. The CDR3 loop spans 15 amino acids. Sequencing input: peripheral blood. The source of this sequence is a woman between 50 and 59 years old with acute or convalescent COVID-19. The V call is TRBV11-3, the J call TRBJ2-2; TRBD1 agrees at 8 bases. The CDR3 region is CASSQDRAGTGELFF. DNA for the CDR3: TGTGCCAGCAGCCAGGACAGGGCTGGCACCGGGGAGCTGTTTTTT. Using reference TRBV11-3 and TRBJ2-2 for the parts outside the CDR3, the full variable domain is EAGVVQSPRYKIIEKKQPVAFWCNPISGHNTLYWYLQNLGQGPELLIRYENEEAVDDSQLPKDRFSAERLKGVDSTLKIQPAELGDSAVYLCASSQDRAGTGELFFGEGSRLTVL.